This section outlines one T cell receptor (beta chain) sequence together with its context. This clonotype was seen more than once but under ten times. Its cognate antigen has yet to be identified. No much larger clone exists at a distance of one base, and base qualities are not known. These data originate in a study of blood T cells in healthy people across ages (dated by TCRdb to 2015 to 2017). Study-level background: In model experiments, template switching captured roughly one uniquely barcoded TCR beta cDNA molecule for every two T cells. Donors were grouped into four age groups: young (average 16 years), middle-aged (less than 40), aged (62) and long-lived (roughly 80). Donors of different ages were randomly distributed across sequencing lanes to avoid experimental bias. Using deep sequencing normalized with unique cDNA molecular identifiers, the study measured how TCR beta repertoire diversity changes with age. Using the same blood draw, the study looked at two additional independent replicas of 1 million unique cDNA reads for two donors, one aged 18 to 29 and the other aged 80 or older.

Ends trimmed: V by 0 bases, J by 5 bases; bases unmatched to a gene: 6. Taken from cysteine to phenylalanine, the CDR3 has 15 residues. Left in the record is the CDR3 DNA by itself, 45 bases read in frame from the first base. For CDR1 and CDR2, the germline V gene lists SGDLS and YYNGEE. The donors were some 39 Caucasian individuals from Russia, aged about 6 to 95 years, who were systemically healthy. Roughly 10 milliliters of peripheral blood were drawn from each donor into EDTA-treated Vacutainer tubes. Ficoll-Paque density-gradient centrifugation was used to isolate PBMCs, with at least 6 million per sample. Trizol reagent was used to extract total RNA from the PBMCs, yielding at least 5 micrograms per sample. For every donor, an aliquot of PBMCs went through flow cytometry to measure the percentages of naive CD45RAhigh/CD27high T cells. Study-level results and caveats: There was a strong correlation between observed TCR beta diversity and the percentage of naive T cells measured by flow cytometry. Compared with the aged group, more naive CD4+ T cells, fewer expanded clones and increased TCR diversity were shown by the long-lived group, suggesting age selection. Because donor CMV infection status was unknown, age-related changes in expanded clonotypes were potentially confounded. Total diversity estimates from one million sequenced T cells were considered lower bounds and underestimates. Since profiling was done on bulk unsorted PBMCs, naive and antigen-experienced compartments could not be conclusively compared. As age increased, observed TCR beta diversity per million T cells dropped in a roughly linear way, and a significant reduction was already evident by age about 40.

The method was 5' RACE. The data were produced on an Illumina HiSeq 2500. A second PCR of roughly 6 to 11 cycles was run with a J-beta primer mix and a sample-barcoded 5' primer. A unique molecular identifier was introduced onto each TCR beta cDNA molecule by a template-switch 5' adaptor carrying 12 random nucleotides. At least 2.5 million CDR3-containing paired-end reads were obtained from each sample. All of the RNA was converted into first-strand cDNA using the Mint cDNA synthesis kit, with a TRBC-specific oligonucleotide serving as the primer. Following uracil-DNA glycosylase treatment, a first 18-cycle PCR with universal primers M1SS and BC2_uni_R was performed on all cDNA. As for the authors' bioinformatics: Normalization of each sample was performed by random selection of 1 million high-quality reads, each carrying a distinct molecular identifier. Reads with shared molecular identifiers were discarded instead of being binned into consensus sequences. MiTCR, run with a Q25 quality threshold and the strictest error-elimination algorithm, handled CDR3 identification, clonotype clustering and error correction. A nonparametric unseen species model with Euler transformation was used to estimate lower-bound total TCR beta diversity. TCRdb reran the public reads through fastp at Q25 and MiXCR, keeping productive beta chains. Rows with one shared CDR3 protein collapse into an entry with the most common genes and DNA. Clone size and V and J calls follow TCRdb, not the original study. The sample table contains over a million distinct CDR3 sequences; only one count was recorded for 40% to 45% of them. Approximately 20% of the sample comes from the top ten.

The rearrangement joined TRBV9 to TRBJ2-5, with 8 bases in between that match TRBD1. Source material: blood. This TCR came from a woman aged 60-75 years in good health. At the DNA level, the sequence is TGTGCCAGCAGCGTAGAAGGACAGGGTTGGGAGACCCAGTACTTC. Its coded protein is CASSVEGQGWETQYF.